The 20 T cell receptor beta chains below were found in one sample sequenced in a study of metastatic and nonmetastatic thyroid tumors. TCRdb re-processed the PCR reads through MiXCR. The data contain some 24,000 clones, under 25% of them singletons. No treatment of any kind had been given to any patient before thyroid surgery. The sample was blood. The receptors come from a male donor with papillary thyroid cancer or a benign thyroid nodule (not recorded which). Some clones in this sample may be carry-over from other donors' samples.

This clone came up many times. Different DNA sequences within this sample yield the same CDR3. The DNA for the CDR3 is TGTGCCAGTAGTATCGAATCGACCAGGGCTAGAAACTATGGCTACACCTTC. This encodes CASSIESTRARNYGYTF. The rearrangement uses TRBV19 and TRBJ1-2; D possibly corresponds to TRBD1 (5 bases). CDR1 LNHDA and CDR2 SQIVND come from the germline V gene (reference sequence). This CDR3 region has 17 residues. Trimming took off 3 bases at V and 2 bases at J, with 19 bases between the two ends.

This clone was counted many times. A read error is possible here, since a much larger clone lies one base away. CDR3 amino acids: CASRRGIPSYGQYF. The DNA of the CDR3 is TGTGCCAGCAGACGAGGTATCCCTTCCTACGGGCAGTACTTC. This chain uses TRBV6-2 or TRBV6-3 with TRBJ2-7; D not certain. CDR1 and CDR2 from the germline V gene are MNHEY and SVGEGT. The CDR3 consists of 14 residues.

By sample share, this clone is medium-sized. The V call is TRBV27, the J call TRBJ2-5; a weak D match, TRBD2 (6 bases). The CDR3 extends over 14 amino acids. Germline V gene data show CDR1 as MNHEY and CDR2 as SMNVEV (reference sequence). V lost 5 bases to trimming and J lost 1 base, with 11 bases between them. This CDR3 reads CASSAGRPQETQYF. In DNA form, the CDR3 reads TGTGCCAGCAGTGCGGGACGCCCCCAAGAGACCCAGTACTTC.

This clone was seen many times. J is TRBJ2-1 and V is TRBV7-9; 11 positions agree with TRBD2. Germline loops: CDR1 SEHNR, CDR2 FQNEAQ (reference sequence). The junction had 20 bases not matched to a gene; V was cut back by 6 bases and J by 1 base. This CDR3 has 21 amino acids. The CDR3 nucleotides read TGTGCCAGCAGATCCCTTCCGGGACTAGCGGCACCCATACTGTCCTACAATGAGCAGTTCTTC. Encoded protein: CASRSLPGLAAPILSYNEQFF.

This clone was found many times. The chain recombines TRBV5-1 with TRBJ2-5; 7 bases line up with TRBD1. Germline-derived CDR1 and CDR2 are SGHRS and YFSETQ. This CDR3 region has 13 residues. Losses at the gene ends were 4 bases for V and 5 bases for J; bases not matched to a gene: 5. CDR3 sequence reads: CASSPGGFETQYF. The CDR3 DNA reads as TGCGCCAGCAGCCCAGGGGGTTTTGAGACCCAGTACTTC. The full variable domain, rest sourced from reference TRBV5-1 and TRBJ2-5, is KAGVTQTPRYLIKTRGQQVTLSCSPISGHRSVSWYQQTPGQGLQFLFEYFSETQRNKGNFPGRFSGRQFSNSRSEMNVSTLELGDSALYLCASSPGGFETQYFGPGTRLLVL.

The sample holds one count of this clone. This rearrangement joins TRBV11-2 to TRBJ2-2; perhaps TRBD2 as D (5 bases). V was trimmed by 1 base and J by 7 bases, leaving 10 bases between them. Germline V gives CDR1 SGHAT, CDR2 FQNNGV. This CDR3 contains 14 residues. The CDR3 loop is CASSLVFEGGELFF. The CDR3 DNA reads TGTGCCAGCAGCTTAGTTTTTGAGGGCGGGGAGCTGTTTTTT. Filled out from reference TRBV11-2 and TRBJ2-2, the complete variable domain reads EAGVAQSPRYKIIEKRQSVAFWCNPISGHATLYWYQQILGQGPKLLIQFQNNGVVDDSQLPKDRFSAERLKGVDSTLKIQPAKLEDSAVYLCASSLVFEGGELFFGEGSRLTVL.

This clone was recorded at least ten times. The identical CDR3 is also encoded by other nucleotide sequences in the sample. This chain connects TRBV15 to TRBJ1-2, with D possibly TRBD1 on 5 matching bases. This CDR3 is built from 14 residues. V shed 4 bases and J shed 4 bases, with 13 bases lying between them. Germline V lookup: CDR1 LNHNV, CDR2 YYDKDF (reference sequence). Here the CDR3 reads CATSIGGASYGYTF. In nucleotides, the CDR3 is TGTGCCACCAGCATCGGAGGGGCGAGCTATGGCTACACCTTC.

About this clone: Relative to the germline gene, one junction end is altered; a read error may explain this. The chain joins TRBV28 to TRBJ2-3; tentatively, D is TRBD1 or TRBD2 (6 bases each). This CDR3 region has 17 residues. Germline V gene lookup returns CDR1 MDHEN and CDR2 SYDVKM. The chain's CDR3 is CASSPLCPRGGADTHYF. CDR3 DNA: TGTGCCAGCAGCCCCCTCTGTCCCAGGGGAGGTGCAGATACGCATTATTTT.

This clone was picked up many times. The gene calls are TRBV19 and TRBJ2-2; D unresolved. CDR3 length: 14 amino acids. Trimming shortened V by 7 bases and J by 2 bases, and 11 bases separated the two germline ends. CDR1 and CDR2 (germline): LNHDA, SQIVND (reference sequence). CDR3 DNA sequence: TGTGCCAGTAAGGAGAGACAAAACACCGGGGAGCTGTTTTTT. The encoded protein is CASKERQNTGELFF. The variable domain in full, with the rest retrieved from reference TRBV19 and TRBJ2-2, is DGGITQSPKYLFRKEGQNVTLSCEQNLNHDAMYWYRQDPGQGLRLIYYSQIVNDFQKGDIAEGYSVSREKKESFPLTVTSAQKNPTAFYLCASKERQNTGELFFGEGSRLTVL.

This clone has a count of ten or more. The chain has TRBV20-1 and TRBJ2-3; 7 bases fit TRBD2. Trimming removed 4 bases from V and 6 bases from J; junction bases left unmatched: 13. CDR1 is DFQATT, CDR2 SNEGSKA, per germline (reference sequence). The CDR3 totals 15 residues. The CDR3 coding sequence is TGCAGTGCTACCAAACAGCGGGATGGGGGGGATACGCAGTATTTT. This sequence encodes CSATKQRDGGDTQYF.

This clone occurred many times. A much bigger clone sits one base away, suggesting this may be a read error. CDR3 in amino acids: CASGRTPREDRGYTF. The DNA for the CDR3 is TGTGCCAGTGGTAGGACCCCTAGGGAGGATCGGGGCTACACCTTC. The chain carries TRBV19 and TRBJ1-2; no reliable D call. CDR3 size: 15 residues. The germline CDR1 and CDR2 sequences are LNHDA and SQIVND (reference sequence). Trimming took 8 bases from V and 8 from J, leaving 24 bases between them.

The chain employs TRBV20-1 and TRBJ1-4; D perhaps matches TRBD1 (6 bases). Germline CDR1 reads DFQATT; CDR2 reads SNEGSKA (reference sequence). The V end was cut by 8 bases, the J end by 0 bases, with 19 bases between. The CDR3 spans 16 residues. CDR3 DNA sequence: TGCAGTACCCAAAAGCCCACAGGGACAACTAATGAAAAACTGTTTTTT. It encodes CSTQKPTGTTNEKLFF.

This clone has at least ten counts. The chain is built from TRBV11-2 and TRBJ1-6; no reliable D call. With 3 bases removed from V and 8 bases from J, the gap between germline ends came to 11 bases. CDR1 SGHAT and CDR2 FQNNGV come from the germline V gene. The CDR3 is 14 amino acids. The CDR3 sequence: CASSFAGPDSPLHF. The CDR3 DNA sequence: TGTGCCAGCAGCTTTGCCGGGCCCGATTCACCCCTCCACTTT. The complete variable domain, with remaining parts taken from reference TRBV11-2 and TRBJ1-6, reads EAGVAQSPRYKIIEKRQSVAFWCNPISGHATLYWYQQILGQGPKLLIQFQNNGVVDDSQLPKDRFSAERLKGVDSTLKIQPAKLEDSAVYLCASSFAGPDSPLHFGNGTRLTVT.

The chain links TRBV7-9 to TRBJ1-3; 8 bases are shared with TRBD1. Germline-derived CDR1 and CDR2 are SEHNR and FQNEAQ (reference sequence). The J segment lost 4 bases and the V segment lost 5 bases, leaving 7 bases of the junction unmatched. This CDR3 comprises 15 residues. CDR3 sequence: CASSLDRVIGNTIYF. CDR3 sequence (DNA): TGTGCCAGCAGCCTGGACAGGGTGATAGGAAACACCATATATTTT. Variable domain in full (rest from reference TRBV7-9 and TRBJ1-3): DTGVSQNPRHKITKRGQNVTFRCDPISEHNRLYWYRQTLGQGPEFLTYFQNEAQLEKSRLLSDRFSAERPKGSFSTLEIQRTEQGDSAMYLCASSLDRVIGNTIYFGEGSWLTVV.

This clone was detected ten times or more. V gene TRBV5-4 combines with J gene TRBJ2-5; 8 positions agree with TRBD2. The CDR3 has 14 residues. With 1 base clipped from V and 5 bases from J, the junction kept 4 bases outside the gene matches. The germline V gene encodes CDR1 SGHNT and CDR2 YYREEE (reference sequence). The CDR3 here is CASSLSGGRETQYF. For the CDR3, the DNA is TGTGCCAGCAGCTTGTCGGGGGGGCGGGAGACCCAGTACTTC.

With respect to this clone: The junction does not match germline at one end; this may be a read error. V usage is TRBV27 and J usage is TRBJ2-2; possible D gene TRBD2, 5 bases. CDR1 MNHEY and CDR2 SMNVEV come from the germline V gene (reference sequence). The CDR3 loop spans 12 amino acids. The CDR3 loop is CSSSGFTGDLFF. The DNA for the CDR3 is TGTTCCAGCAGTGGGTTTACCGGGGATCTGTTTTTT.

This clone was seen repeatedly, ten times or more. The chain carries TRBV7-2 and TRBJ1-5; no definite D call. The CDR3 is made up of 12 amino acids. The germline V gene encodes CDR1 SGHTA and CDR2 FQGNSA. V was shortened by 5 bases and J by 5 bases, with 7 bases between the two germline ends. CDR3 protein: CASSARDQPQHF. The CDR3, as DNA: TGTGCCAGCAGCGCGAGGGATCAGCCCCAGCATTTT.

This clone came up once. The chain links TRBV5-1 to TRBJ1-2; no clear D. Trimming cost V 4 bases and J 4 bases, with 14 bases left between them. Germline V gives CDR1 SGHRS, CDR2 YFSETQ. CDR3 length: 14 amino acids. CDR3 sequence: CASSATVETYGYTF. The CDR3 coding sequence is TGCGCCAGCAGCGCAACTGTGGAGACCTATGGCTACACCTTC.

This clone turned up a few times. The CDR3 reads CSSPLSHNEQFF. The CDR3 coding sequence is TGCAGCTCCCCTCTAAGTCACAATGAGCAGTTCTTC. The chain employs TRBV29-1 and TRBJ2-1; no clear D. Germline loops: CDR1 SQVTM, CDR2 ANQGSEA. This CDR3 comprises 12 residues. The germline V and J ends were trimmed by 8 bases and 5 bases, with 13 bases remaining between them.

This clone showed up many times. This chain links TRBV20-1 with TRBJ2-6; D tentatively reads TRBD1 or TRBD2 (6 bases each). Germline CDR1 reads DFQATT; CDR2 reads SNEGSKA (reference sequence). V gave up 6 bases and J gave up 1 base, with 16 bases separating them. The CDR3 sequence is 16 residues long. The CDR3 is CSASTGARSGANVLTF. For the CDR3, the DNA is TGCAGTGCATCGACGGGGGCCCGATCTGGGGCCAACGTCCTGACTTTC.